Below are 24 T cell receptor beta chains sequenced from a single sample in a study of OX40 agonist ivuxolimab in advanced cancers. Some clones are missing from TCRdb's copy, which holds only in-frame ones; the method was immunoSEQ multiplex PCR. The repertoire consists of 74,000 or so clones, with about 90% occurring once and the leading ten covering 9% to 10%. Material: CD4+ or CD8+ T cells sorted from blood, obtained in a trial of the OX40 agonist ivuxolimab. The source of these receptors is an adult with an advanced solid tumor such as melanoma, head and neck, liver or kidney cancer.

Here the CDR3 DNA reads TGCGCCAGCAGCTTGGAAGGACAGGGGTACACTGAAGCTTTCTTT. It translates to CASSLEGQGYTEAFF. V gene TRBV5-1 combines with J gene TRBJ1-1; the match to TRBD1 covers 9 bases. Germline lookup yields CDR1 SGHRS and CDR2 YFSETQ. V lost 0 bases, J lost 3 bases, and 3 bases stayed unmatched. The CDR3 extends over 15 amino acids.

This clone has only one observation. The CDR3 sequence: CASSTGTGSDYGYTF. The CDR3 DNA follows: TGTGCCAGCAGCACCGGGACAGGGAGCGACTATGGCTACACCTTC. The chain combines TRBV9 with TRBJ1-2, with TRBD1 identical over 9 bases. Losses at the gene ends were 4 bases for V and 3 bases for J; bases not matched to a gene: 7. CDR1 is SGDLS and CDR2 is YYNGEE in the germline V gene. The CDR3 has 15 amino acids.

The V and J genes are TRBV6-1 and TRBJ2-7; tentatively, D is TRBD1 (5 bases). The CDR3 has 15 amino acids. Germline V CDR1 and CDR2: MNHNS, SASEGT. Trimming took off 2 bases at V and 0 bases at J, with 11 bases between the two ends. The DNA of the CDR3 is TGTGCCAGCAGTGAAACGCCCCAGGGCTCCTACGAGCAGTACTTC. This codes for CASSETPQGSYEQYF.

The V and J genes are TRBV6-5 and TRBJ1-1; possible D gene TRBD1, 6 bases. With 11 bases removed from V and 0 bases from J, the gap between germline ends came to 16 bases. CDR3 length equals 14 residues. Germline V gene data show CDR1 as MNHEY and CDR2 as SVGAGI. The CDR3 DNA is TGTGCCTCCAGATACGGGACACTGAACACTGAAGCTTTCTTT. The encoded protein is CASRYGTLNTEAFF.

The genes are TRBV23-1 and TRBJ1-6, with a weak D call TRBD1 (5 bases). TRBV23-1 carries the ORF label, with uncertain function. The CDR3 is 18 amino acids. V was shortened by 0 bases and J by 3 bases, with 15 bases between the two germline ends. CDR3 nucleotide sequence: TGCGCCAGCAGTCAATCTGCTCAGCAGGGACGCTATAATTCACCCCTCCACTTT. This translates into CASSQSAQQGRYNSPLHF.

This clone was detected a few times. The chain couples TRBV27 to TRBJ2-3; D gene uncertain. The CDR3 runs to 14 residues. V lost 0 bases to trimming and J lost 3 bases, with 7 bases between them. Germline V gives CDR1 MNHEY, CDR2 SMNVEV (reference sequence). The CDR3 nucleotides are TGTGCCAGCAGTTTATCGGCGGTTACAGATACGCAGTATTTT. This translates into CASSLSAVTDTQYF.

The DNA for the CDR3 is TGTGCCAGCAGTTTAGGGCAATACGAGCAGTACTTC. Translating gives CASSLGQYEQYF. This chain uses TRBV28 with TRBJ2-7, with D uncertain. With 2 bases removed from V and 4 bases from J, the gap between germline ends came to 6 bases. The CDR3 is made up of 12 amino acids. Germline V gives CDR1 MDHEN, CDR2 SYDVKM. Full variable domain (missing parts from reference TRBV28 and TRBJ2-7): DVKVTQSSRYLVKRTGEKVFLECVQDMDHENMFWYRQDPGLGLRLIYFSYDVKMKEKGDIPEGYSVSREKKERFSLILESASTNQTSMYLCASSLGQYEQYFGPGTRLTVT.

The V and J genes are TRBV7-3 and TRBJ2-1; D call uncertain. The CDR3 is 14 residues long. Deletions cut 0 bases from V and 6 bases from J, with 9 bases between. CDR1 and CDR2 (germline): SGHTA, FQGTGA. CDR3: CASSLTLVRNEQFF. The CDR3 region has the DNA TGTGCCAGCAGCTTAACGCTAGTTCGCAATGAGCAGTTCTTC.

The gene calls are TRBV27 and TRBJ2-7; 7 nucleotides align to TRBD1. J was trimmed by 2 bases and V by 6 bases; bases with no gene match: 10. The CDR3 spans 15 residues. The germline gives CDR1 MNHEY, CDR2 SMNVEV (reference sequence). CDR3 amino acids: CASRPRQGFAYEQYF. The CDR3 coding sequence is TGTGCCAGCAGACCTCGACAGGGTTTCGCCTACGAGCAGTACTTC.

The rearrangement joins TRBV18 to TRBJ1-2; D is possibly TRBD1 (6 bases). The germline V gene encodes CDR1 KGHSH and CDR2 LQKENI. The CDR3 runs to 14 residues. V lost 3 bases and J lost 4, with 12 bases in between. The CDR3 DNA reads as TGTGCCAGCTCACCTTCGGACAGTTTCTATGGCTACACCTTC. Residues: CASSPSDSFYGYTF. The full variable domain, with the rest looked up from reference TRBV18 and TRBJ1-2, is NAGVMQNPRHLVRRRGQEARLRCSPMKGHSHVYWYRQLPEEGLKFMVYLQKENIIDESGMPKERFSAEFPKEGPSILRIQQVVRGDSAAYFCASSPSDSFYGYTFGSGTRLTVV.

The V and J genes are TRBV2 and TRBJ2-7; TRBD1 or TRBD2 may be the D gene (5 bases each). Trimming removed 6 bases at V and 4 bases at J, with 13 bases between. This CDR3 region has 13 residues. Germline V gene lookup returns CDR1 SNHLY and CDR2 FYNNEI. CDR3 residues: CASRGVRTYEQYF. In DNA, the CDR3 is TGTGCCAGCAGGGGGGTACGGACGTACGAGCAGTACTTC.

This chain uses TRBV2 with TRBJ2-5; D ambiguous. Germline values: CDR1 SNHLY, CDR2 FYNNEI. V lost 5 bases, J lost 2 bases, and 9 bases lay in between. The CDR3 runs 13 residues. The CDR3 nucleotides read TGTGCCAGCAGTCGAACGCCTCAAGAGACCCAGTACTTC. Translated, it gives CASSRTPQETQYF.

This chain links TRBV19 with TRBJ2-2, with a possible D match to TRBD1 (6 bases). V lost 5 bases and J 6 bases, leaving 16 bases between the germline ends. Germline V CDR1 and CDR2: LNHDA, SQIVND (reference sequence). The length of the CDR3 is 15 residues. Written as DNA, the CDR3 is TGTGCCAGTAGTCCCCACTCGTCAGGGGCCGGGGAGCTGTTTTTT. It is translated as CASSPHSSGAGELFF.

V gene TRBV28 combines with J gene TRBJ1-6; D perhaps matches TRBD1 (6 bases). The CDR3 length is 15 residues. The germline V gene encodes CDR1 MDHEN and CDR2 SYDVKM. Trimming pared 3 bases from V and 8 bases from J, leaving 14 bases between. CDR3 nucleotides: TGTGCCAGCAGTTTGGGTGGACAGCAAGATTCACCCCTCCACTTT. It specifies CASSLGGQQDSPLHF. Full variable domain (rest looked up from reference TRBV28 and TRBJ1-6): DVKVTQSSRYLVKRTGEKVFLECVQDMDHENMFWYRQDPGLGLRLIYFSYDVKMKEKGDIPEGYSVSREKKERFSLILESASTNQTSMYLCASSLGGQQDSPLHFGNGTRLTVT.

This rearrangement joins TRBV10-3 to TRBJ2-3; 11 bases are shared with TRBD1. The V gene's germline CDR1 is ENHRY and CDR2 SYGVKD. Germline trimming cut 8 bases from V and 5 bases from J; bases unmatched to any gene: 3. This CDR3 has 13 amino acids. The CDR3 coding sequence is TGTGCCATCGGACAGGGGGCGTTAGATACGCAGTATTTT. Protein product: CAIGQGALDTQYF.

The chain is built from TRBV18 and TRBJ2-3; no clear D. V lost 4 bases, J lost 0 bases, and 17 bases lay in between. The CDR3 runs 17 residues. CDR1 and CDR2 from the germline V gene are KGHSH and LQKENI. In DNA, the CDR3 is TGTGCCAGCTCACTATCCGGGCTCCCATTCAGCACAGATACGCAGTATTTT. Translation: CASSLSGLPFSTDTQYF.

The J gene is TRBJ1-2, the V gene TRBV29-1; no firm D call. Germline V gene lookup returns CDR1 SQVTM and CDR2 ANQGSEA. Trimming cost V 5 bases and J 0 bases, with 13 bases left between them. This CDR3 has 14 amino acids. CDR3 DNA: TGCAGCGTTTTGGATCCGGTAGCTAACTATGGCTACACCTTC. Translated, it gives CSVLDPVANYGYTF.

This clone was detected once. The J gene is TRBJ2-7, the V gene TRBV5-1; TRBD1 might be the D (8 bases). Germline V CDR1 and CDR2: SGHRS, YFSETQ. Between the trimmed V and J ends, which lost 3 bases and 4 bases, there was a span of 14 bases. This CDR3 spans 14 amino acids. The chain's CDR3 is CASSSLQGGYEQYF. The CDR3 DNA reads as TGCGCCAGCAGCTCACTACAGGGGGGGTACGAGCAGTACTTC.

The table lists this clone with a few counts. In nucleotides, the CDR3 is TGTGCCAGCAGCCCACCGCTGACAGCGAGCACCTCCTACGAGCAGTACTTC. It is translated as CASSPPLTASTSYEQYF. The rearrangement links TRBV5-8 to TRBJ2-7; a possible D gene is TRBD1 (5 bases). Trimming stripped 4 bases from V and 0 bases from J, with 20 bases between. The CDR3 is 17 amino acids. In germline, CDR1 is SGHTS, CDR2 YDEGEE.

The gene calls are TRBV5-6 and TRBJ2-3; a weak D match, TRBD1 (5 bases). Looked up from germline, CDR1 is SGHDT and CDR2 is YYEEEE. The CDR3 sequence is 16 residues long. Trimming shortened V by 0 bases and J by 7 bases, and 18 bases separated the two germline ends. The CDR3 region is CASSLDRGWGRNTQYF. The DNA of the CDR3 is TGTGCCAGCAGCTTGGATAGGGGTTGGGGTCGGAATACGCAGTATTTT.

V usage is TRBV5-1 and J usage is TRBJ1-3; a weak D match, TRBD1 (5 bases). This CDR3 is 15 amino acids long. The V end lost 3 bases, the J end lost 4 bases, and 14 bases lay between the germline ends. Germline assignment: CDR1 SGHRS and CDR2 YFSETQ. This chain's CDR3 is CASSYSRDPGNTIYF. The CDR3 DNA reads as TGCGCCAGCAGCTACTCCCGGGACCCCGGAAACACCATATATTTT.

V is TRBV11-3 and J is TRBJ2-1; the D gene is possibly TRBD2 (6 bases). From germline, CDR1 is SGHNT and CDR2 YENEEA. Trimming took off 1 base at V and 5 bases at J, with 9 bases between the two ends. This CDR3 region has 14 residues. The CDR3 DNA reads as TGTGCCAGCAGCTTAGGGGGGGTGCACAATGAGCAGTTCTTC. This codes for CASSLGGVHNEQFF.

The J gene is TRBJ2-4, the V gene TRBV19; weak D call: TRBD1 (5 bases). The CDR3 contains 15 residues. The V end was cut by 3 bases, the J end by 3 bases, with 12 bases between. Germline loops: CDR1 LNHDA, CDR2 SQIVND (reference sequence). The CDR3 DNA reads TGTGCCAGTAGTATCGTTCAGGGCTTCAAAAACATTCAGTACTTC. This gives the protein CASSIVQGFKNIQYF. The full variable domain, completed using reference TRBV19 and TRBJ2-4, is DGGITQSPKYLFRKEGQNVTLSCEQNLNHDAMYWYRQDPGQGLRLIYYSQIVNDFQKGDIAEGYSVSREKKESFPLTVTSAQKNPTAFYLCASSIVQGFKNIQYFGAGTRLSVL.

The chain is built from TRBV28 and TRBJ2-7; 16 bases agree with TRBD2. V was clipped by 6 bases and J by 1 base; unmatched bases: 9. The CDR3 length is 18 residues. Germline lookup yields CDR1 MDHEN and CDR2 SYDVKM. DNA for the CDR3: TGTGCCAGCAGCCCCTTGGGACTAGCGGGAGGGCATTCCTACGAGCAGTACTTC. The encoded protein is CASSPLGLAGGHSYEQYF.